This TCR beta chain stems from a study of a mutant IDH1 vaccine in newly diagnosed glioma. In the study overall: Patients previously underwent radiotherapy, temozolomide, or both, and most underwent both.

The V gene lost 5 bases and the J gene lost 3 bases, with 10 bases spanning the gap. The CDR3 has 14 amino acids. In germline, CDR1 is MNHEY, CDR2 SMNVEV (reference sequence). As for this clone: Its antigen is undetermined.

The study's findings and limits: Immune responses induced by the vaccine were seen in roughly 93% of patients, spanning multiple MHC alleles.

The time point here: week 11, during vaccination. All doses held 300 ug of mutant IDH1 20-mer peptide, with topical imiquimod. Repertoires were generated with immunoSEQ multiplex PCR, while TCRdb's copy carries only in-frame clones and drops some. This sample carries tens of thousands of clones, about 84% of them seen once, and the ten largest clones take 3% to 4%. Sequencing was performed on PBMCs, taken from a glioma patient whose treatment included an IDH1 peptide vaccine. The chain joins TRBV27 to TRBJ1-4; no definite D call. This receptor was identified in a man aged 25-45 years with glioma. As DNA, the CDR3 is TGTGCCAGCAGTCCAGATGCGCCTAATGAAAAACTGTTTTTT. It translates to CASSPDAPNEKLFF.